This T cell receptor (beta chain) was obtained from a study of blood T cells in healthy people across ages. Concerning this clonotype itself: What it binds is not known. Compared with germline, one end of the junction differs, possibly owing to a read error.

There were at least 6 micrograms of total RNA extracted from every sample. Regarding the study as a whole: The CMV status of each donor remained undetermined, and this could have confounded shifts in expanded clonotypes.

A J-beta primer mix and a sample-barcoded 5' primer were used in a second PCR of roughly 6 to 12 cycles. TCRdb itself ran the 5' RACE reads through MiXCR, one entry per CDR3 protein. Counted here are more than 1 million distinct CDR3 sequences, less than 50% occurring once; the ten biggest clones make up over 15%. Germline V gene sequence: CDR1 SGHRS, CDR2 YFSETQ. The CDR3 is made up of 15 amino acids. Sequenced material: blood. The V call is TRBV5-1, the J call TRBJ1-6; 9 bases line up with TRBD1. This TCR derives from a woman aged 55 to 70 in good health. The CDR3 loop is CASSLDRGQHSPPHF. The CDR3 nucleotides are TGCGCCAGCAGTTTGGACAGGGGACAGCATTCACCCCCCCACTTT.